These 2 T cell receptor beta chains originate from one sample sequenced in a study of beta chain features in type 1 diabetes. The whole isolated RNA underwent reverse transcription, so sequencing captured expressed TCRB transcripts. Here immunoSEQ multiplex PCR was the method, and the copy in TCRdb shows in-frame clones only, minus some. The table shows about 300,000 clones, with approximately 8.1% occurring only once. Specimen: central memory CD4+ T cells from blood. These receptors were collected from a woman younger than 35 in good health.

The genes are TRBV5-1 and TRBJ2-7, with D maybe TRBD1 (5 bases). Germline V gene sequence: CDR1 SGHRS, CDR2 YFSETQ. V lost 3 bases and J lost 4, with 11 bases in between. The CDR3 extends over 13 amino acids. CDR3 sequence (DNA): TGCGCCAGCAGCTCTAAAGGGGATTACGAGCAGTACTTC. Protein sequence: CASSSKGDYEQYF.

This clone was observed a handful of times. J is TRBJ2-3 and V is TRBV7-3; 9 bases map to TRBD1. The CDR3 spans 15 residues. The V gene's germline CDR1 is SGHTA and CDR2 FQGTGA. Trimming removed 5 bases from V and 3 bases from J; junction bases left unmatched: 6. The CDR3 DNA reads TGTGCCAGCAGCCCAGGGACAGGGAGTACAGATACGCAGTATTTT. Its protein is CASSPGTGSTDTQYF.